These T cell receptor beta chains were read from a single sample in a study of T cells in Graves' hyperthyroidism and ophthalmopathy. TCRdb itself ran the multiplex PCR reads through MiXCR, one entry per CDR3 protein. The table has approximately 370,000 distinct CDR3 sequences, just under 15% seen once. Sequenced sample: blood. Receptors were obtained from a woman aged 25 to 39 with Graves' hyperthyroidism. CDR3s include the opening cysteine and the closing phenylalanine or tryptophan. The order of the fields is D gene, V gene, CDR3 length, J gene, clone size, CDR3 DNA, CDR3 protein. A D gene is named only where the DNA matches it firmly. Clone size, where shown, is once, few, many, or a class for clones that have expanded.

D gene: -
V gene: TRBV5-1
CDR3 length: 14
J gene: TRBJ2-3
clone size: many
CDR3 DNA: TGCGCCAGCAGCGCCGGGACTTTCACAGATACGCAGTATTTT
CDR3 protein: CASSAGTFTDTQYF

D gene: -
V gene: TRBV19
CDR3 length: 15
J gene: TRBJ1-1
clone size: few
CDR3 DNA: TGTGCCAGTAGTGCTCCATATCAGGGAGTCACTGAAGCTTTCTTT
CDR3 protein: CASSAPYQGVTEAFF

D gene: -
V gene: TRBV5-4
CDR3 length: 14
J gene: TRBJ2-5
clone size: -
CDR3 DNA: TGTGCCAGCAGCTTGCGGGACGGCCAAGAGACCCAGTACTTC
CDR3 protein: CASSLRDGQETQYF

D gene: -
V gene: TRBV6-2/TRBV6-3
CDR3 length: 14
J gene: TRBJ2-1
clone size: many
CDR3 DNA: TGTGCCACACAATGGGACGGAACGCGGGATGAGCAGTTCTTC
CDR3 protein: CATQWDGTRDEQFF

D gene: -
V gene: TRBV7-3
CDR3 length: 13
J gene: TRBJ1-1
clone size: -
CDR3 DNA: TGTGCCAGCAGCTTAGTCGCGGGAACTGAAGCTTTCTTT
CDR3 protein: CASSLVAGTEAFF

D gene: -
V gene: TRBV9
CDR3 length: 15
J gene: TRBJ1-3
clone size: few
CDR3 DNA: TGTGCCAGCAGCCCGGGAGCAGGGGCCGGAAACACCATATATTTT
CDR3 protein: CASSPGAGAGNTIYF

D gene: -
V gene: TRBV18
CDR3 length: 14
J gene: TRBJ2-6
clone size: -
CDR3 DNA: TGTGCCAGCTCATCGAACTCTGGGGCCAACGTCCTGACTTTC
CDR3 protein: CASSSNSGANVLTF

D gene: TRBD1
V gene: TRBV2
CDR3 length: 14
J gene: TRBJ1-1
clone size: many
CDR3 DNA: TGTGCCAGCAGCGCAGGGGGCCGAGGCACTGAAGCTTTCTTT
CDR3 protein: CASSAGGRGTEAFF

D gene: TRBD1
V gene: TRBV6-1
CDR3 length: 14
J gene: TRBJ1-2
clone size: many
CDR3 DNA: TGTGCCAGCAGTGAACGGGGACAGTGGGTTGGCTACACCTTC
CDR3 protein: CASSERGQWVGYTF

D gene: -
V gene: TRBV30
CDR3 length: 15
J gene: TRBJ1-3
clone size: -
CDR3 DNA: TGTGCCTGGAGTGGGGGGACCGGGAGAGGAAACACCATATATTTT
CDR3 protein: CAWSGGTGRGNTIYF

D gene: TRBD1
V gene: TRBV27
CDR3 length: 18
J gene: TRBJ1-6
clone size: -
CDR3 DNA: TGTGCCAGCAGTTCGGTCGGACAGGCGAGCTCCTATAATTCACCCCTCCACTTT
CDR3 protein: CASSSVGQASSYNSPLHF

D gene: -
V gene: TRBV5-1
CDR3 length: 13
J gene: TRBJ1-6
clone size: many
CDR3 DNA: TGCGCCAGCAGCTTGGCTCTTGACCCACCCCTCCACTTT
CDR3 protein: CASSLALDPPLHF

D gene: -
V gene: TRBV18
CDR3 length: 17
J gene: TRBJ2-2
clone size: many
CDR3 DNA: TGTGCCAGCTCACCACTTTCGGGCGTTGTGAACACCGGGGAGCTGTTTTTT
CDR3 protein: CASSPLSGVVNTGELFF

D gene: -
V gene: TRBV5-1
CDR3 length: 14
J gene: TRBJ2-5
clone size: -
CDR3 DNA: TGCGCCAGCAGCCCGTCTAAGGGAGGAGAGACCCAGTACTTC
CDR3 protein: CASSPSKGGETQYF

D gene: -
V gene: TRBV20-1
CDR3 length: 16
J gene: TRBJ1-1
clone size: many
CDR3 DNA: TGCAGTGCTAGAGATCGAGTTAAACCCTGGGGCACTGAAGCTTTCTTT
CDR3 protein: CSARDRVKPWGTEAFF

D gene: -
V gene: TRBV12-3/TRBV12-4
CDR3 length: 16
J gene: TRBJ1-4
clone size: -
CDR3 DNA: TGTGCCAGCAGTCCTCAGGGACTCTTAGGTCCTGAAAAACTGTTTTTT
CDR3 protein: CASSPQGLLGPEKLFF

D gene: -
V gene: TRBV10-3
CDR3 length: 13
J gene: TRBJ2-3
clone size: -
CDR3 DNA: TGTGCCATCAGTCGGGAGATGGGAGATACGCAGTATTTT
CDR3 protein: CAISREMGDTQYF

D gene: -
V gene: TRBV28
CDR3 length: 15
J gene: TRBJ2-3
clone size: many
CDR3 DNA: TGTGCCAGCAGTTTGACCCCTAGCATTGCAGATACGCAGTATTTT
CDR3 protein: CASSLTPSIADTQYF

D gene: -
V gene: TRBV19
CDR3 length: 14
J gene: TRBJ1-1
clone size: -
CDR3 DNA: TGTGCCAGTCTACCGTTGGGCTGGAACACTGAAGCTTTCTTT
CDR3 protein: CASLPLGWNTEAFF

D gene: -
V gene: TRBV10-3
CDR3 length: 13
J gene: TRBJ2-1
clone size: -
CDR3 DNA: TGTGCCATCACCGAGGGGATTTACAATGAGCAGTTCTTC
CDR3 protein: CAITEGIYNEQFF

D gene: -
V gene: TRBV20-1
CDR3 length: 12
J gene: TRBJ2-3
clone size: many
CDR3 DNA: TGCAGTGCCCCCGCGAGCACAGATACGCAGTATTTT
CDR3 protein: CSAPASTDTQYF

D gene: TRBD2
V gene: TRBV20-1
CDR3 length: 17
J gene: TRBJ2-7
clone size: -
CDR3 DNA: TGCAGTGCTAGAGATCAACGTCTAGCGGGAGGGCTCGACGAGCAGTACTTC
CDR3 protein: CSARDQRLAGGLDEQYF

D gene: -
V gene: TRBV20-1
CDR3 length: 11
J gene: TRBJ2-1
clone size: few
CDR3 DNA: TGCAGTATGGACCCAGACAATGAGCAGTTCTTC
CDR3 protein: CSMDPDNEQFF

D gene: TRBD1
V gene: TRBV18
CDR3 length: 15
J gene: TRBJ1-1
clone size: many
CDR3 DNA: TGTGCCAGCTCCCCAAGACAGGGGGCAGGCACTGAAGCTTTCTTT
CDR3 protein: CASSPRQGAGTEAFF

D gene: -
V gene: TRBV11-2
CDR3 length: 16
J gene: TRBJ2-3
clone size: many
CDR3 DNA: TGTGCCAGCAGCTTAGGGAGGGGGATTCGCACAGATACGCAGTATTTT
CDR3 protein: CASSLGRGIRTDTQYF

D gene: TRBD2
V gene: TRBV7-3
CDR3 length: 13
J gene: TRBJ2-5
clone size: many
CDR3 DNA: TGTGCCAGCAGCATACTAGCGGAAGAGACCCAGTACTTC
CDR3 protein: CASSILAEETQYF

D gene: TRBD1
V gene: TRBV7-9
CDR3 length: 16
J gene: TRBJ2-7
clone size: many
CDR3 DNA: TGTGCCAGCAGCCGAACCGGGACAGGGGACTCCTACGAGCAGTACTTC
CDR3 protein: CASSRTGTGDSYEQYF

D gene: -
V gene: TRBV28
CDR3 length: 12
J gene: TRBJ1-5
clone size: few
CDR3 DNA: TGTGCCAGCAGCCTCGAAAATCAGCCCCAGCATTTT
CDR3 protein: CASSLENQPQHF

D gene: -
V gene: TRBV7-8
CDR3 length: 17
J gene: TRBJ2-5
clone size: few
CDR3 DNA: TGTGCCAGCAGCCGCCCCTCAACCGGGACAACAAAAGAGACCCAGTACTTC
CDR3 protein: CASSRPSTGTTKETQYF

D gene: TRBD1
V gene: TRBV6-1
CDR3 length: 17
J gene: TRBJ1-5
clone size: few
CDR3 DNA: TGTGCCAGCAGTGCCGGGACAGGGGGCAAAAGAGGTCAGCCCCAGCATTTT
CDR3 protein: CASSAGTGGKRGQPQHF

D gene: -
V gene: TRBV5-1
CDR3 length: 16
J gene: TRBJ2-1
clone size: few
CDR3 DNA: TGCGCCAGCAGCTTGCAAGCGCAAAGCTCCTACAATGAGCAGTTCTTC
CDR3 protein: CASSLQAQSSYNEQFF

D gene: -
V gene: TRBV28
CDR3 length: 13
J gene: TRBJ2-3
clone size: many
CDR3 DNA: TGTGCCAGCAGTGCTTCGAGCACAGATACGCAGTATTTT
CDR3 protein: CASSASSTDTQYF

D gene: TRBD1
V gene: TRBV27
CDR3 length: 14
J gene: TRBJ1-1
clone size: many
CDR3 DNA: TGTGCCAGCAGCTGGACAGGGGGCAACACTGAAGCTTTCTTT
CDR3 protein: CASSWTGGNTEAFF

D gene: -
V gene: TRBV2
CDR3 length: 14
J gene: TRBJ1-3
clone size: many
CDR3 DNA: TGTGCCAGCAGTGGGTCAGGGGTCGGAAACACCATATATTTT
CDR3 protein: CASSGSGVGNTIYF

D gene: -
V gene: TRBV5-5
CDR3 length: 15
J gene: TRBJ1-5
clone size: few
CDR3 DNA: TGTGCCAGCAGCTTTCTGGCTTATAGCAGTCAGCCCCAGCATTTT
CDR3 protein: CASSFLAYSSQPQHF